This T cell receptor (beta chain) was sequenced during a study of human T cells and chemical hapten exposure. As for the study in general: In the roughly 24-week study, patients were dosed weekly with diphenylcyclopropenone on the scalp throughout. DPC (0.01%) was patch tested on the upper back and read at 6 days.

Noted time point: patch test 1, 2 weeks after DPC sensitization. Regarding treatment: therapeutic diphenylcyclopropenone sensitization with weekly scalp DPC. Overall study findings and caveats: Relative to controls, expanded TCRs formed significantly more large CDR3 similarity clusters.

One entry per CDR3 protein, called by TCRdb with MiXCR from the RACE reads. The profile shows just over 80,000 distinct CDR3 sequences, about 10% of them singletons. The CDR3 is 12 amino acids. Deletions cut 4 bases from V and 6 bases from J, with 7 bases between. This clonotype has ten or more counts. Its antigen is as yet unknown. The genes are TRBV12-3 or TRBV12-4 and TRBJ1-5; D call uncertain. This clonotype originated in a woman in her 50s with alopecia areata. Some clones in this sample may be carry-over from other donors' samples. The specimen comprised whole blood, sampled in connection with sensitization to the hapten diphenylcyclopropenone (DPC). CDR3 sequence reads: CASSSAPQPQHF. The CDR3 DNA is TGTGCCAGCAGTTCGGCGCCTCAGCCCCAGCATTTT.